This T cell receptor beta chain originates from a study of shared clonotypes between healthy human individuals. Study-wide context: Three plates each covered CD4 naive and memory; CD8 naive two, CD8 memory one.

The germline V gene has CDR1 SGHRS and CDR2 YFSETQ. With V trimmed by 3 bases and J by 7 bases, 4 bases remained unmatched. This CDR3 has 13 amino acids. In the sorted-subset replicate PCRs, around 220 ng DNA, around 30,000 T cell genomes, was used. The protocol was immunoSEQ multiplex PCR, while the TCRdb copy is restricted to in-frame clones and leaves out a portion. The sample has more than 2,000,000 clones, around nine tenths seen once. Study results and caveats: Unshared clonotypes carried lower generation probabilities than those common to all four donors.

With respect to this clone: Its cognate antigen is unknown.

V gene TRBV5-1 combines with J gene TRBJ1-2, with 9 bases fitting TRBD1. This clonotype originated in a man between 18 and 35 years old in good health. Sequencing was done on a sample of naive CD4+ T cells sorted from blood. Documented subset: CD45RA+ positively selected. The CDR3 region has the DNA TGCGCCAGCAGCTACGACAGGGGGACTGGCTACACCTTC. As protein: CASSYDRGTGYTF.